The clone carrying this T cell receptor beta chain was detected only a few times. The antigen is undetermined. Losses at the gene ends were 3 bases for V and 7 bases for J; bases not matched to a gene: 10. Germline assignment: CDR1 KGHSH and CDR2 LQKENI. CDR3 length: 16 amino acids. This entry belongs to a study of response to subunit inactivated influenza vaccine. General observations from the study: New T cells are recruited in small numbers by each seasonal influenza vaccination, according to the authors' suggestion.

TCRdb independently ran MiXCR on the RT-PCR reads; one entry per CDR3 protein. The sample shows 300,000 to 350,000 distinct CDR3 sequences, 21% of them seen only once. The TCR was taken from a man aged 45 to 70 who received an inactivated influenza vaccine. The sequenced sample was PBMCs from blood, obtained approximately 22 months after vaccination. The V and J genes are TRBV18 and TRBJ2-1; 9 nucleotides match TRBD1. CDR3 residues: CASSPFGQGLVNEQFF. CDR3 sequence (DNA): TGTGCCAGCTCACCCTTCGGACAGGGGCTGGTGAATGAGCAGTTCTTC.